This record covers a single T cell receptor beta chain. This entry belongs to a study of T cell changes during pregnancy in multiple sclerosis. Profiling relied on immunoSEQ multiplex PCR, and the TCRdb table lists in-frame clones only, not all of them. The sample includes around 45,000 clones, 80% to 95% of them seen just once. This CDR3 is built from 14 residues. V dropped 6 bases and J dropped 3 bases, with 13 bases sitting between them. CDR1 is PRHDT and CDR2 is FYEKMQ in the germline V gene (reference sequence). The gene calls are TRBV13 and TRBJ2-3; the D gene is possibly TRBD2 (5 bases). Sequencing used CD4+ T cells from peripheral blood mononuclear cells, obtained in the second trimester of pregnancy. The receptor was isolated from a female donor in good health, enrolled as a control in a pregnancy study. CDR3 sequence: CASSPGLETDTQYF. The CDR3 DNA is TGTGCCAGCAGTCCCGGACTGGAGACAGATACGCAGTATTTT.